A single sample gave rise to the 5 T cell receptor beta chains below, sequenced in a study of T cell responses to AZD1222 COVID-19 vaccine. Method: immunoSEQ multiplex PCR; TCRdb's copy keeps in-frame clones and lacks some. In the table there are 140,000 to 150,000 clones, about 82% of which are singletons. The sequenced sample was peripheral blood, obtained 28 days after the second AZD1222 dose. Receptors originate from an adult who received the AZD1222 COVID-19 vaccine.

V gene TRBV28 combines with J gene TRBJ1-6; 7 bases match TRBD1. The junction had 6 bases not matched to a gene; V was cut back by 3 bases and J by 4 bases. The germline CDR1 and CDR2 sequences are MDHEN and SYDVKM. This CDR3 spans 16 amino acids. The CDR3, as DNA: TGTGCCAGCAGTTTCTTAGGGACAGCTTATAATTCACCCCTCCACTTT. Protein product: CASSFLGTAYNSPLHF.

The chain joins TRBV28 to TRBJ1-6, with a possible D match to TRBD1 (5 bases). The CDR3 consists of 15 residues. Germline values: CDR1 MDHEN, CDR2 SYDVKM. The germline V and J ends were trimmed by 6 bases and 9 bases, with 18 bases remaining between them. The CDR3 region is CASSRASRDSSPLHF. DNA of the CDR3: TGTGCCAGCAGCCGAGCGAGCAGGGATAGTTCACCCCTCCACTTT.

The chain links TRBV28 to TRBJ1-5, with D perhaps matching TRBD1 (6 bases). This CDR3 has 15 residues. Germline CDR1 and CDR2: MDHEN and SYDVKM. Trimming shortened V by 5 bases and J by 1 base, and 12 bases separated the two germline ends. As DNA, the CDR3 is TGTGCCAGCAGTACCCACGGGGGCAGCAATCAGCCCCAGCATTTT. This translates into CASSTHGGSNQPQHF. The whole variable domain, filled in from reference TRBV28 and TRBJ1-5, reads DVKVTQSSRYLVKRTGEKVFLECVQDMDHENMFWYRQDPGLGLRLIYFSYDVKMKEKGDIPEGYSVSREKKERFSLILESASTNQTSMYLCASSTHGGSNQPQHFGDGTRLSIL.

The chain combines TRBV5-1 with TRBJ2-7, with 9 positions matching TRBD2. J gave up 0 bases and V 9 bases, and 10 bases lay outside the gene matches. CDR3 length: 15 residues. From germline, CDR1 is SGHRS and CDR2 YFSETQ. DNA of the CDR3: TGCGCCACCCAACCCGGCGGGGGGGACTCCTACGAGCAGTACTTC. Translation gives CATQPGGGDSYEQYF.

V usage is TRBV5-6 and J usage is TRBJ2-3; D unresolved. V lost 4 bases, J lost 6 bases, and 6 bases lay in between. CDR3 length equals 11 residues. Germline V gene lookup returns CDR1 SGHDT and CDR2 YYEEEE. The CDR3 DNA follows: TGTGCCAGCAGCCGGGTGGATACGCAGTATTTT. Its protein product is CASSRVDTQYF.